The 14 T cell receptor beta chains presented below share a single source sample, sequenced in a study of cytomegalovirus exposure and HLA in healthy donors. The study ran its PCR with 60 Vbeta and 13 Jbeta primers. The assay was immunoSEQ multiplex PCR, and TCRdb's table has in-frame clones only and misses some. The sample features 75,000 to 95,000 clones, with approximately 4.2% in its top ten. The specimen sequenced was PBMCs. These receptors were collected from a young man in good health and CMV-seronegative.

The CDR3 DNA follows: TGCGCCAGCAGCTTGGGACAGGGAAGCAATCAGCCCCAGCATTTT. Translated: CASSLGQGSNQPQHF. The chain couples TRBV5-1 to TRBJ1-5; TRBD1 agrees at 7 bases. Germline CDR1 and CDR2: SGHRS and YFSETQ. The CDR3 is 15 amino acids. With 0 bases clipped from V and 1 base from J, the junction kept 1 base outside the gene matches.

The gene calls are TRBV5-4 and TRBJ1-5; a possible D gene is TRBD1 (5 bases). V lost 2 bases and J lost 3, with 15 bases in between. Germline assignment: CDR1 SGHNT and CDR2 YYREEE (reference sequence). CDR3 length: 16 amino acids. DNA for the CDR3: TGTGCCAGCAGCTTCGGGGGGTCCAGGAACAATCAGCCCCAGCATTTT. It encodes CASSFGGSRNNQPQHF.

The CDR3 loop reads CASSVSGGRYEQYF. CDR3 sequence (DNA): TGTGCCAGCAGCGTAAGCGGAGGGAGATACGAGCAGTACTTC. This chain connects TRBV9 to TRBJ2-7, with D possibly matching TRBD2 (6 bases). The CDR3 covers 14 residues. Germline-derived CDR1 and CDR2 are SGDLS and YYNGEE. V lost 1 base, J lost 4 bases, and 12 bases lay in between.

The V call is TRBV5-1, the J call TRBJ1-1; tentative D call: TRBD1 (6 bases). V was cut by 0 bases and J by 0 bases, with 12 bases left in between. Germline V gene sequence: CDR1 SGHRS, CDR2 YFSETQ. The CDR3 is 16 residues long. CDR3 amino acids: CASSLGGGQLNTEAFF. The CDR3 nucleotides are TGCGCCAGCAGCTTGGGAGGGGGTCAGTTGAACACTGAAGCTTTCTTT. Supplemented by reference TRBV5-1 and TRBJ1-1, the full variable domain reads KAGVTQTPRYLIKTRGQQVTLSCSPISGHRSVSWYQQTPGQGLQFLFEYFSETQRNKGNFPGRFSGRQFSNSRSEMNVSTLELGDSALYLCASSLGGGQLNTEAFFGQGTRLTVV.

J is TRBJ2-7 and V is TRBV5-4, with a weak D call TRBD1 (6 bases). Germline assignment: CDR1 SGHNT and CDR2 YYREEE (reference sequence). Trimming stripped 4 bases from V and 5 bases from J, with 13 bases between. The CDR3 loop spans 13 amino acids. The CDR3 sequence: CASSPKSGDEQYF. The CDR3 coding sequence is TGTGCCAGCAGCCCGAAGTCAGGGGACGAGCAGTACTTC.

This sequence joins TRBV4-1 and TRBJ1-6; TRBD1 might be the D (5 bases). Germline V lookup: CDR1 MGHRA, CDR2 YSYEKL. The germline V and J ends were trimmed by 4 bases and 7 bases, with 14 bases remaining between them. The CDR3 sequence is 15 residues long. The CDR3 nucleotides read TGCGCCAGCAGCCTACTTATAGGGGCCAATTCACCCCTCCACTTT. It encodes CASSLLIGANSPLHF.

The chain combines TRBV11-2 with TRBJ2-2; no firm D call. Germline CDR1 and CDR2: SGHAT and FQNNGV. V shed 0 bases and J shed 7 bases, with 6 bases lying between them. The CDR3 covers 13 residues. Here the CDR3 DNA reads TGTGCCAGCAGCTTAGACAGTTACGGGGAGCTGTTTTTT. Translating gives CASSLDSYGELFF.

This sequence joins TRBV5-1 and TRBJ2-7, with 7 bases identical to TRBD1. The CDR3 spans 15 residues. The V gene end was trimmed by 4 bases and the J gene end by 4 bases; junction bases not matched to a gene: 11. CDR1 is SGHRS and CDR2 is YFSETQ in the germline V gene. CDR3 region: CASSPFPGQTYEQYF. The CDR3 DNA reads TGCGCCAGCAGCCCGTTCCCGGGACAGACGTACGAGCAGTACTTC.

This CDR3 is CSVLRVTEAFF. As DNA, the CDR3 is TGCAGCGTTCTCAGGGTAACTGAAGCTTTCTTT. The chain carries TRBV29-1 and TRBJ1-1; D may be TRBD1 (5 bases). Germline V gene lookup returns CDR1 SQVTM and CDR2 ANQGSEA. The ends were cut back, 5 bases at V and 5 bases at J, with 9 bases in the middle. This CDR3 has 11 residues.

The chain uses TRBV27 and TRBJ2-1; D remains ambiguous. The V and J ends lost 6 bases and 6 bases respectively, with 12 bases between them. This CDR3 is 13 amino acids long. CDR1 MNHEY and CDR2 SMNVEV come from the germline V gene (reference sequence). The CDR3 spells CASRVYAGNEQFF. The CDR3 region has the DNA TGTGCCAGCAGAGTATACGCAGGCAATGAGCAGTTCTTC.

CDR3 amino acids: CASSQSIRQFNQPQHF. The CDR3 nucleotides are TGTGCCAGCAGCCAATCTATAAGACAGTTCAATCAGCCCCAGCATTTT. The rearrangement joins TRBV16 to TRBJ1-5, with D possibly TRBD1 on 5 matching bases. V was pared by 0 bases and J by 3 bases, with 12 bases between. Germline V CDR1 and CDR2: KGHSY, FQNENV. This CDR3 has 16 residues.

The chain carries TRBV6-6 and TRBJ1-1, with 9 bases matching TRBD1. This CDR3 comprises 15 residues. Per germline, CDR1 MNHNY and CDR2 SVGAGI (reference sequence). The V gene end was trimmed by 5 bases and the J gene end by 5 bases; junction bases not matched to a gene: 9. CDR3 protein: CASSAIQGAWTEAFF. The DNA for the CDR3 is TGTGCCAGCAGTGCGATACAGGGGGCTTGGACTGAAGCTTTCTTT.

CDR3 nucleotide sequence: TGTGCCAGCAGCTTAGGAGGGGTCAACTATGGCTACACCTTC. Translated: CASSLGGVNYGYTF. The rearrangement uses TRBV7-3 and TRBJ1-2, with D tentatively TRBD1 (5 bases). Germline V lookup: CDR1 SGHTA, CDR2 FQGTGA. CDR3 length: 14 amino acids. V lost 2 bases, J lost 2 bases, and 9 bases lay in between.

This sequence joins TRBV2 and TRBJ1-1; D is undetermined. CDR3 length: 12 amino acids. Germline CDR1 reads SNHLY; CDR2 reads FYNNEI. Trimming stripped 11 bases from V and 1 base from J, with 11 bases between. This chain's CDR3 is CAVRTENTEAFF. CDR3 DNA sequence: TGTGCCGTACGGACTGAGAACACTGAAGCTTTCTTT.